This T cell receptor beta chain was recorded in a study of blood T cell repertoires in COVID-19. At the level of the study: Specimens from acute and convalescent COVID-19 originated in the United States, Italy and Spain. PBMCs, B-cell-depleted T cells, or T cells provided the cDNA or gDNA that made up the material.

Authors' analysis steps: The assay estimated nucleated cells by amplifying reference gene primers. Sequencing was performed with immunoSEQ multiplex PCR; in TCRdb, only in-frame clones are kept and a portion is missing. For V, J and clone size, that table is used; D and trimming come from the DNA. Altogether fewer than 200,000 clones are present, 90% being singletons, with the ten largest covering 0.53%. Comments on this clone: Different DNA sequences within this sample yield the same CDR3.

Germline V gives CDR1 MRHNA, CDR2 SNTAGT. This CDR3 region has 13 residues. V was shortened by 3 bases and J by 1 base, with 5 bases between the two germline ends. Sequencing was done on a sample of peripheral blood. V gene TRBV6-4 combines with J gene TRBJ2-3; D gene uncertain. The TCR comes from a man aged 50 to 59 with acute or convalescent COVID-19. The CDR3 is CASSEGGTDTQYF. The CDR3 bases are TGTGCCAGCAGTGAGGGCGGCACAGATACGCAGTATTTT.